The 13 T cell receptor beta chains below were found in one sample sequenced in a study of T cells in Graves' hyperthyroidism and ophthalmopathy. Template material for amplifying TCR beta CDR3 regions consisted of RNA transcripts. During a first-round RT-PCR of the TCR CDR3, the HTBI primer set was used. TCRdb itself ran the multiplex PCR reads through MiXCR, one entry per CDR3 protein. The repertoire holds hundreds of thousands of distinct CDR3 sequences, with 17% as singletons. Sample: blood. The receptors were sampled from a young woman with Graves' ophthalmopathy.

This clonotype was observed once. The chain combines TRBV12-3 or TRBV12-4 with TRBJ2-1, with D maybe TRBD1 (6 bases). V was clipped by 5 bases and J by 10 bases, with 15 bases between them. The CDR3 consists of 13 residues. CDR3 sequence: CASSRYRDWEQFF. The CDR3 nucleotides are TGTGCCAGCAGTAGATACAGGGATTGGGAGCAGTTCTTC.

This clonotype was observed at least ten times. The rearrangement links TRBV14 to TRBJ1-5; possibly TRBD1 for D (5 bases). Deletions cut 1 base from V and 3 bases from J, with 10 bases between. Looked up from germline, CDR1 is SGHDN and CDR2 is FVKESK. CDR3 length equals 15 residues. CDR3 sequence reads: CASSQGGSDNQPQHF. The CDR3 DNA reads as TGTGCCAGCAGCCAAGGGGGGTCGGACAATCAGCCCCAGCATTTT. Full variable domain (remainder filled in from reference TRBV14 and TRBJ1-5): EAGVTQFPSHSVIEKGQTVTLRCDPISGHDNLYWYRRVMGKEIKFLLHFVKESKQDESGMPNNRFLAERTGGTYSTLKVQPAELEDSGVYFCASSQGGSDNQPQHFGDGTRLSIL.

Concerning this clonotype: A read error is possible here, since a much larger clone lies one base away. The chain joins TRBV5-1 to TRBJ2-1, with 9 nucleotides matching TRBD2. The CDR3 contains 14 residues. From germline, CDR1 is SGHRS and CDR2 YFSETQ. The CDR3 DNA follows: TGCGCCAGCAGCTTAACTAGCGGGTACAGTGAGCAGTTCTTC. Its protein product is CASSLTSGYSEQFF. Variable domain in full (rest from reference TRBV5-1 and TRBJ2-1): KAGVTQTPRYLIKTRGQQVTLSCSPISGHRSVSWYQQTPGQGLQFLFEYFSETQRNKGNFPGRFSGRQFSNSRSEMNVSTLELGDSALYLCASSLTSGYSEQFFGPGTRLTVL.

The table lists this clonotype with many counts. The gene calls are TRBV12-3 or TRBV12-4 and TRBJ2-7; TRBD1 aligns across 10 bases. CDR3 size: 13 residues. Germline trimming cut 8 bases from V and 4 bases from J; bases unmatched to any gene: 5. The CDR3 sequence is CASGGTGEYEQYF. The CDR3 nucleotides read TGTGCCAGCGGGGGGACAGGGGAATACGAGCAGTACTTC.

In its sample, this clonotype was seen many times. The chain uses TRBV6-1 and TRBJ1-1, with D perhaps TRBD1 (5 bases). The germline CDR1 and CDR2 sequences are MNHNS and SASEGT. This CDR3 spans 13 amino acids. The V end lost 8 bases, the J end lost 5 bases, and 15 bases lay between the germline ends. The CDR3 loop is CASGQGQGTEAFF. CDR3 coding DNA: TGTGCCAGCGGGCAAGGGCAGGGAACTGAAGCTTTCTTT.

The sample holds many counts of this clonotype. The CDR3 loop reads CASSFPQAGANVLTF. In nucleotides, the CDR3 is TGTGCCAGCAGTTTTCCACAGGCTGGGGCCAACGTCCTGACTTTC. This sequence joins TRBV12-3 or TRBV12-4 and TRBJ2-6; the D gene is possibly TRBD1 (5 bases). The CDR3 spans 15 residues. The germline V and J ends were trimmed by 3 bases and 2 bases, with 8 bases remaining between them.

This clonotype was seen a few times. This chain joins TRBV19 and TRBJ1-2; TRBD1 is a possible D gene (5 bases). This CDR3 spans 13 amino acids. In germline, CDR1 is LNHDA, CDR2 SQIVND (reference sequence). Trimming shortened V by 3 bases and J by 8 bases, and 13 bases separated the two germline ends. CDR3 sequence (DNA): TGTGCCAGTAGTATTGGCGACAGTGACGGCTACACCTTC. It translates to CASSIGDSDGYTF.

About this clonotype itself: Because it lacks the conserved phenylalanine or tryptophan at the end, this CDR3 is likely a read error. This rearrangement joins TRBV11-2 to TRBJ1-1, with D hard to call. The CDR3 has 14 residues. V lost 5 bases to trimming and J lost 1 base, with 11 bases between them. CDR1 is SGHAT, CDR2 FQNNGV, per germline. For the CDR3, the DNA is TGTGCCAGCAGCCCAGGATCCGGGAACACTGAAGCTTTCCTT. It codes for CASSPGSGNTEAFL.

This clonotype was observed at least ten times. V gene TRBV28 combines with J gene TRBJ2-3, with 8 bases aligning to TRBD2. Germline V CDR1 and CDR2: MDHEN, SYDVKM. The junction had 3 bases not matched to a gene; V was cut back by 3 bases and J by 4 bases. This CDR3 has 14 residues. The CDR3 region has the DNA TGTGCCAGCAGTTTTGGACTAGCTGCAGATACGCAGTATTTT. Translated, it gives CASSFGLAADTQYF.

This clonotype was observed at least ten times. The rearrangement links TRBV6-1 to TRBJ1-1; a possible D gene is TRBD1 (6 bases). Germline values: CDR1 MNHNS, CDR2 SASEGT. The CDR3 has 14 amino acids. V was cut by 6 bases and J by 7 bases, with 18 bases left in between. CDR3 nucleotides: TGTGCCAGCAGCTCCCTCCTTGGACAGAGTGAAGCTTTCTTT. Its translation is CASSSLLGQSEAFF.

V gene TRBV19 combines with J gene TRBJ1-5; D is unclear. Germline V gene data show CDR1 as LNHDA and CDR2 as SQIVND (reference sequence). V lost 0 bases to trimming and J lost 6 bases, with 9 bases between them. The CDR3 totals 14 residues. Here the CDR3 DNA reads TGTGCCAGTAGTATAGATACCGGCAGTCAGCCCCAGCATTTT. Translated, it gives CASSIDTGSQPQHF.

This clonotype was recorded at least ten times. The CDR3 loop reads CASSGTSGRSYEQFF. In DNA form, the CDR3 reads TGTGCCAGCAGTGGGACTAGCGGGAGAAGTTATGAGCAGTTCTTC. This sequence joins TRBV2 and TRBJ2-1, with TRBD2 matching 13 bases. The V gene end was trimmed by 4 bases and the J gene end by 8 bases; junction bases not matched to a gene: 5. CDR1 and CDR2 from the germline V gene are SNHLY and FYNNEI. The CDR3 length is 15 residues.

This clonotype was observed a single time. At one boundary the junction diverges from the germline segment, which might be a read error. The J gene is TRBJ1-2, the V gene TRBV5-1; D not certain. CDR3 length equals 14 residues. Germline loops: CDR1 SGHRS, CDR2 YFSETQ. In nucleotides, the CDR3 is TGCGCCAGCAGCTTGTCCGGAGATAACTATGGCTACGCCTTC. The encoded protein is CASSLSGDNYGYAF.